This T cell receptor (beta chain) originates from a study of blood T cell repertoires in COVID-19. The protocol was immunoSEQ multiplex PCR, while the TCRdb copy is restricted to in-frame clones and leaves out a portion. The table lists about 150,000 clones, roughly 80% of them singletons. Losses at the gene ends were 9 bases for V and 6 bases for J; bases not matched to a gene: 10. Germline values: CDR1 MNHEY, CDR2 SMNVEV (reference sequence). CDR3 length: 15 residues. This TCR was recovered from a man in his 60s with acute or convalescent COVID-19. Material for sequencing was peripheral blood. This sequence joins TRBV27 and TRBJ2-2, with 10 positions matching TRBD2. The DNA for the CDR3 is TGTGCCAGTCTTTCTAGCGGGAGATCGGCCGGGGAGCTGTTTTTT. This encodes CASLSSGRSAGELFF.